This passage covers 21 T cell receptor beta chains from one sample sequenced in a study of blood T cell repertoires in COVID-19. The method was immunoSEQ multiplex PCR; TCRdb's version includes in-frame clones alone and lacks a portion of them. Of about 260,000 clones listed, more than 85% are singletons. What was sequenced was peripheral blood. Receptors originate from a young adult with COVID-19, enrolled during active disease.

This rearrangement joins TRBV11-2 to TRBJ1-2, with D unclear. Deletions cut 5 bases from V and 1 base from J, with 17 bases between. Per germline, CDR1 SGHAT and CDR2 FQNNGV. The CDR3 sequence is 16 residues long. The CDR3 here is CASSPSGPGLNYGYTF. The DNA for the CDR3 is TGTGCCAGCAGCCCCAGCGGGCCAGGCCTTAACTATGGCTACACCTTC.

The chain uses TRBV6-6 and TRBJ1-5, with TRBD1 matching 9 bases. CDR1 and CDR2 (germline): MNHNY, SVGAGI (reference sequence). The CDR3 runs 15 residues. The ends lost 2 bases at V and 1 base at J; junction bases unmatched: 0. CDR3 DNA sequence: TGTGCCAGCAGTTACGGACAGGGGAGCAATCAGCCCCAGCATTTT. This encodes CASSYGQGSNQPQHF.

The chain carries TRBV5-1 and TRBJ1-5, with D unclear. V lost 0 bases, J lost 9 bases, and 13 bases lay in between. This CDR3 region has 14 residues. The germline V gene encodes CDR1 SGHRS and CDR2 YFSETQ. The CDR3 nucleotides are TGCGCCAGCAGCTTGGACCGAGATCACTCGCCCCAGCATTTT. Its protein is CASSLDRDHSPQHF.

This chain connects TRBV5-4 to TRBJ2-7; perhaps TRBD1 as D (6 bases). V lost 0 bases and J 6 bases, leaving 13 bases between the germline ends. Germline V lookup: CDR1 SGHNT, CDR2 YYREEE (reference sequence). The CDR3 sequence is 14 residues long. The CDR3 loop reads CASSLAAGESEQYF. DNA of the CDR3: TGTGCCAGCAGCTTGGCGGCAGGGGAATCCGAGCAGTACTTC.

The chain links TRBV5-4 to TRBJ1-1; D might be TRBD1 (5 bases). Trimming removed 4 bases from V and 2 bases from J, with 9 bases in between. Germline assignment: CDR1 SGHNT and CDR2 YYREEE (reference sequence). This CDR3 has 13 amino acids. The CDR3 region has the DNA TGTGCCAGCAGCCTGCGGACAAACACTGAAGCTTTCTTT. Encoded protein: CASSLRTNTEAFF.

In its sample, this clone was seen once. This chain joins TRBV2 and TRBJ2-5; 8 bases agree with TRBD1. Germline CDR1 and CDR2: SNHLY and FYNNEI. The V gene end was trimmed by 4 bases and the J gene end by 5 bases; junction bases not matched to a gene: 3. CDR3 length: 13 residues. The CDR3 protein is CASSGQGSETQYF. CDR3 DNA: TGTGCCAGCAGTGGACAGGGGTCTGAGACCCAGTACTTC. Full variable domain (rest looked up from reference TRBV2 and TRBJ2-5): EPEVTQTPSHQVTQMGQEVILRCVPISNHLYFYWYRQILGQKVEFLVSFYNNEISEKSEIFDDQFSVERPDGSNFTLKIRSTKLEDSAMYFCASSGQGSETQYFGPGTRLLVL.

DNA for the CDR3: TGTGCCAGCGCCGGGGCCTACAATGAGCAGTTCTTC. Translating it yields CASAGAYNEQFF. The gene calls are TRBV6-5 and TRBJ2-1; a weak D match, TRBD2 (5 bases). Germline CDR1 is MNHEY and CDR2 is SVGAGI. Trimming took 8 bases from V and 2 from J, leaving 7 bases between them. This CDR3 spans 12 amino acids.

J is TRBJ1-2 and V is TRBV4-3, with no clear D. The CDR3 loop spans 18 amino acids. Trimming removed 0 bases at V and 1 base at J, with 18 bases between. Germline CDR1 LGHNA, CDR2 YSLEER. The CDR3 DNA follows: TGCGCCAGCAGCCAAGATTGGAGCAACCCTGACTATAACTATGGCTACACCTTC. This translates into CASSQDWSNPDYNYGYTF.

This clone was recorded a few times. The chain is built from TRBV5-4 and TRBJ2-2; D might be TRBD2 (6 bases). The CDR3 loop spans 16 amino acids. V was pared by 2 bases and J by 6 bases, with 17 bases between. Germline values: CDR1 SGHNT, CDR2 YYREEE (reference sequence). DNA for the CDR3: TGTGCCAGCAGCTTCTCCTTAACGGGAGTGGCCGGGGAGCTGTTTTTT. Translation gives CASSFSLTGVAGELFF.

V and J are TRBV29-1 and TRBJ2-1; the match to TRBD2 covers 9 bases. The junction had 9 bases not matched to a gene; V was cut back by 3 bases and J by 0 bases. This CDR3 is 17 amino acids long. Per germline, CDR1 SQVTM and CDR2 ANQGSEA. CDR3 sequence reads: CSVEFLAGTSSYNEQFF. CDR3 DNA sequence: TGCAGCGTTGAGTTTCTAGCGGGGACCAGCTCCTACAATGAGCAGTTCTTC.

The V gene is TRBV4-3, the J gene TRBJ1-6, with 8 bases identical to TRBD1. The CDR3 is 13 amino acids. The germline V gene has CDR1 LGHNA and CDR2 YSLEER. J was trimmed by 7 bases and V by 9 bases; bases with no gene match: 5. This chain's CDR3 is CASGQGVNSPLHF. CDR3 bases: TGCGCCAGTGGACAGGGCGTGAATTCACCCCTCCACTTT.

CDR3 bases: TGTGCCATCAGCCTCACCGAGGCCCCCGACACCATATATTTT. Its translation: CAISLTEAPDTIYF. The rearrangement uses TRBV10-3 and TRBJ1-3; D unclear. There are 14 residues in the CDR3. Looked up from germline, CDR1 is ENHRY and CDR2 is SYGVKD. Trimming took off 6 bases at V and 8 bases at J, with 17 bases between the two ends.

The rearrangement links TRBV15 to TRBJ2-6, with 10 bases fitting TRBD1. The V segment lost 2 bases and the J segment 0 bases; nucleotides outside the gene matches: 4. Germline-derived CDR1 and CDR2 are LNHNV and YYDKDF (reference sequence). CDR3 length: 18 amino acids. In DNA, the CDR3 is TGTGCCACCAGCAGAACGGGACAGGGGCTCTCTGGGGCCAACGTCCTGACTTTC. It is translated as CATSRTGQGLSGANVLTF.

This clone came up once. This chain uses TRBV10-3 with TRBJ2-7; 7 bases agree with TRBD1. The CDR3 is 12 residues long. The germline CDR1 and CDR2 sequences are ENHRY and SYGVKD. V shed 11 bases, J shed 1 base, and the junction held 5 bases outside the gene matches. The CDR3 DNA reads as TGTGCCGCCCGACAGGGTTCCTACGAGCAGTACTTC. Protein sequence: CAARQGSYEQYF.

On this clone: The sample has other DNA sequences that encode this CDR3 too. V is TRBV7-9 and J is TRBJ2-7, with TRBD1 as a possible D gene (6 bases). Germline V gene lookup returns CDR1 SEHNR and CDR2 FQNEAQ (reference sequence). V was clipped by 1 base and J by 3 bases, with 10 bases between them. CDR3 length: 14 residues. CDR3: CASSLGQGFYEQYF. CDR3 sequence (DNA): TGTGCCAGCAGCTTAGGGCAGGGGTTCTACGAGCAGTACTTC. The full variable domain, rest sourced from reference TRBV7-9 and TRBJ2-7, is DTGVSQNPRHKITKRGQNVTFRCDPISEHNRLYWYRQTLGQGPEFLTYFQNEAQLEKSRLLSDRFSAERPKGSFSTLEIQRTEQGDSAMYLCASSLGQGFYEQYFGPGTRLTVT.

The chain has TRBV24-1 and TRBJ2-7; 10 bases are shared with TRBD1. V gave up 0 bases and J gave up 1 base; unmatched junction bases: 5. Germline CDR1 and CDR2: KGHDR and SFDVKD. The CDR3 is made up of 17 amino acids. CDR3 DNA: TGTGCCACCAGTGATTTGGACAGGGGGCACTTATCCTACGAGCAGTACTTC. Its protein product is CATSDLDRGHLSYEQYF.

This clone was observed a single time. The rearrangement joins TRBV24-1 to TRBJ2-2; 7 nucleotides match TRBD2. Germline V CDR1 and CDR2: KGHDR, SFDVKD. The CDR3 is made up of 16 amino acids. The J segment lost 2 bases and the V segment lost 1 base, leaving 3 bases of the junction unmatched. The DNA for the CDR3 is TGTGCCACCAGTGATTTAAAGCGGGGTAACACCGGGGAGCTGTTTTTT. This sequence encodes CATSDLKRGNTGELFF.

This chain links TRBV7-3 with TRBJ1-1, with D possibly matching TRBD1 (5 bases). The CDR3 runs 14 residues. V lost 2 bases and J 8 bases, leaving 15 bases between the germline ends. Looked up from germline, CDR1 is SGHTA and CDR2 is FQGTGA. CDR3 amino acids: CASSLGGGTSEAFF. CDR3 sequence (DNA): TGTGCCAGCAGCTTAGGGGGAGGGACTTCGGAAGCTTTCTTT. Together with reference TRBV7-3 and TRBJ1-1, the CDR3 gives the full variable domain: GAGVSQTPSNKVTEKGKYVELRCDPISGHTALYWYRQSLGQGPEFLIYFQGTGAADDSGLPNDRFFAVRPEGSVSTLKIQRTERGDSAVYLCASSLGGGTSEAFFGQGTRLTVV.

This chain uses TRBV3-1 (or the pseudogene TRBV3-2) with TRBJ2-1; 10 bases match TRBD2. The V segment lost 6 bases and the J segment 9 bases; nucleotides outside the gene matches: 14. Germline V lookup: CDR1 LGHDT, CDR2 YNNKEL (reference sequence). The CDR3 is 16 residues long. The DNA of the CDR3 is TGTGCCAGCAGTCCTTTAGCGGGAGGAGGCTTCGGTGAGCAGTTCTTC. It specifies CASSPLAGGGFGEQFF.

CDR3 DNA sequence: TGCGCCAGCAGCGTCGCATTTGCGGTTGGCTCCTACAATGAGCAGTTCTTC. Protein sequence: CASSVAFAVGSYNEQFF. This chain uses TRBV4-1 with TRBJ2-1; the D is unclear. The V gene lost 5 bases and the J gene lost 0 bases, with 17 bases spanning the gap. CDR3 length equals 17 residues. Germline V gene data show CDR1 as MGHRA and CDR2 as YSYEKL.

The CDR3 DNA is TGTGCCAGCAGTAACAGTCGTAGGAGCACAGATACGCAGTATTTT. It specifies CASSNSRRSTDTQYF. The chain recombines TRBV25-1 with TRBJ2-3; the D is unclear. CDR3 length equals 15 residues. Germline V gene data show CDR1 as MGHDK and CDR2 as SYGVNS. V lost 5 bases to trimming and J lost 0 bases, with 12 bases between them.